Shown below are 25 T cell receptor beta chains from a single sample sequenced in a study of blood T cells in healthy people across ages. Primers used in a second PCR of about 7 to 12 cycles were a sample-barcoded 5' primer and a J-beta primer mix. TCRdb reprocessed the 5' RACE reads via MiXCR and lists one record per CDR3 protein. The data show about a million distinct CDR3 sequences, just over 50% seen once. The sequenced sample consisted of blood. These receptors were collected from a woman aged 60 to 75 in good health.

This chain uses TRBV3-1 with TRBJ2-1; D is tentatively TRBD1 or TRBD2 (6 bases each). The germline V and J ends were trimmed by 4 bases and 6 bases, with 16 bases remaining between them. CDR1 LGHDT and CDR2 YNNKEL come from the germline V gene (reference sequence). The CDR3 extends over 15 amino acids. CDR3 sequence (DNA): TGTGCCAGCAGCCGCGAATCGGGGGCAGGCAATGAGCAGTTCTTC. This codes for CASSRESGAGNEQFF.

This clonotype showed up just a few times. The gene calls are TRBV7-3 and TRBJ2-2; D unresolved. Germline values: CDR1 SGHTA, CDR2 FQGTGA. The CDR3 has 15 amino acids. Trimming pared 3 bases from V and 2 bases from J, leaving 10 bases between. CDR3 residues: CASSFGRTNTGELFF. CDR3 bases: TGTGCCAGCAGCTTTGGCAGAACTAACACCGGGGAGCTGTTTTTT.

V and J are TRBV28 and TRBJ2-7, with D perhaps matching TRBD2 (6 bases). V lost 7 bases, J lost 2 bases, and 18 bases lay in between. Germline assignment: CDR1 MDHEN and CDR2 SYDVKM. The CDR3 runs 15 residues. In DNA form, the CDR3 reads TGTGCCAGCAACCAAAGCGGGCGAGTCCCCTACGAGCAGTACTTC. It is translated as CASNQSGRVPYEQYF.

The CDR3 region is CASSQDTGGPTGEQFF. The CDR3 coding sequence is TGTGCCAGCAGCCAGGACACGGGAGGGCCGACGGGTGAGCAGTTCTTC. The chain couples TRBV2 to TRBJ2-1; TRBD2 matches at 8 bases. V dropped 6 bases and J dropped 9; count of bases not matched to a gene: 16. The CDR3 sequence is 16 residues long. CDR1 and CDR2 (germline): SNHLY, FYNNEI.

The CDR3 DNA follows: TGCGCCAGCAGCGGGACTCGGTCCGGGGAAGATACGCAGTATTTT. Translated: CASSGTRSGEDTQYF. This chain joins TRBV4-3 and TRBJ2-3, with D perhaps TRBD2 (6 bases). V lost 5 bases and J lost 5, with 17 bases in between. This CDR3 is built from 15 residues. Germline assignment: CDR1 LGHNA and CDR2 YSLEER.

The V and J genes are TRBV4-3 and TRBJ2-1; D may match TRBD1 or TRBD2 (5 bases each). Trimming removed 0 bases at V and 2 bases at J, with 17 bases between. The germline V gene encodes CDR1 LGHNA and CDR2 YSLEER. The CDR3 spans 18 residues. The CDR3 DNA reads TGCGCCAGCAGCCAAGATCGATGGGGGAGCGCTCCCTACAATGAGCAGTTCTTC. It translates to CASSQDRWGSAPYNEQFF.

V gene TRBV12-3 or TRBV12-4 combines with J gene TRBJ2-5; maybe TRBD2 (5 bases). The CDR3 is made up of 14 amino acids. Trimming removed 5 bases at V and 4 bases at J, with 14 bases between. This CDR3 is CASSPGWAGETQYF. CDR3 DNA: TGTGCCAGCAGTCCGGGATGGGCTGGAGAGACCCAGTACTTC.

The chain has TRBV7-2 and TRBJ1-4, with D unresolved. Germline loops: CDR1 SGHTA, CDR2 FQGNSA. The V end was cut by 5 bases, the J end by 4 bases, with 14 bases between. There are 15 residues in the CDR3. CDR3 region: CASSPFRGINEKLFF. The CDR3 nucleotides read TGTGCCAGCAGCCCGTTCCGGGGTATTAATGAAAAACTGTTTTTT.

The sample holds a few counts of this clonotype. J is TRBJ2-3 and V is TRBV12-3 or TRBV12-4; D is uncertain. The CDR3 has 15 residues. V shed 2 bases and J shed 2 bases, with 11 bases lying between them. The CDR3 DNA reads as TGTGCCAGCAGTTTACGGTCGACAATCACAGATACGCAGTATTTT. Protein product: CASSLRSTITDTQYF.

There are a few counts of this clonotype. The chain uses TRBV29-1 and TRBJ2-7, with 7 bases lining up with TRBD1. The germline V gene has CDR1 SQVTM and CDR2 ANQGSEA. The CDR3 has 13 residues. Trimming removed 2 bases from V and 4 bases from J; junction bases left unmatched: 5. CDR3 coding DNA: TGCAGCGTTGAAACAGGGGTTAGATACGAGCAGTACTTC. It encodes CSVETGVRYEQYF.

This clonotype came up a few times. The chain couples TRBV5-1 to TRBJ2-4, with TRBD2 matching 7 bases. The CDR3 contains 18 residues. Trimming at V came to 0 bases and at J to 1 base, leaving 10 bases not matched to a gene. The germline V gene has CDR1 SGHRS and CDR2 YFSETQ. This CDR3 reads CASSLAKAGDAAKNIQYF. CDR3 nucleotide sequence: TGCGCCAGCAGCTTGGCCAAGGCGGGGGACGCGGCCAAAAACATTCAGTACTTC.

The table lists this clonotype with a few counts. The V gene is TRBV7-2, the J gene TRBJ2-3; D not certain. V dropped 2 bases and J dropped 2 bases, with 8 bases sitting between them. The CDR3 has 14 residues. The germline CDR1 and CDR2 sequences are SGHTA and FQGNSA. This CDR3 reads CASSLRWDTDTQYF. The CDR3, as DNA: TGTGCCAGCAGCTTAAGGTGGGACACAGATACGCAGTATTTT.

This clonotype was detected only a few times. V gene TRBV29-1 combines with J gene TRBJ2-5, with 9 nucleotides matching TRBD2. V dropped 7 bases and J dropped 5; count of bases not matched to a gene: 5. CDR1 and CDR2 from the germline V gene are SQVTM and ANQGSEA. The CDR3 totals 12 residues. CDR3 protein: CSAGLARETQYF. CDR3 in DNA: TGCAGCGCCGGACTAGCGAGGGAGACCCAGTACTTC.

The chain employs TRBV12-3 or TRBV12-4 and TRBJ2-3, with TRBD2 matching 13 bases. With V trimmed by 4 bases and J by 2 bases, 3 bases remained unmatched. The CDR3 is 16 residues long. CDR3 sequence (DNA): TGTGCCAGCAGTTGGGGACTAGCGGGGAACACAGATACGCAGTATTTT. It yields the protein CASSWGLAGNTDTQYF.

V and J are TRBV3-1 and TRBJ1-2; TRBD1 aligns across 8 bases. Germline V CDR1 and CDR2: LGHDT, YNNKEL (reference sequence). The CDR3 covers 14 residues. With 4 bases clipped from V and 7 bases from J, the junction kept 8 bases outside the gene matches. The CDR3, as DNA: TGTGCCAGCAGCCGGGCAGGGACAGGAAGTGGCTACACCTTC. Encoded protein: CASSRAGTGSGYTF.

In this sample, this clonotype turned up many times. The chain is built from TRBV7-2 and TRBJ2-1, with D maybe TRBD2 (5 bases). This CDR3 spans 15 amino acids. Trimming left V 1 base short and J 0 bases short, with 7 bases between. CDR1 SGHTA and CDR2 FQGNSA come from the germline V gene. This chain's CDR3 is CASSLVAGSYNEQFF. As DNA, the CDR3 is TGTGCCAGCAGCTTAGTTGCGGGCTCCTACAATGAGCAGTTCTTC. The full variable domain, in which reference TRBV7-2 and TRBJ2-1 provide the parts outside the CDR3, is GAGVSQSPSNKVTEKGKDVELRCDPISGHTALYWYRQSLGQGLEFLIYFQGNSAPDKSGLPSDRFSAERTGGSVSTLTIQRTQQEDSAVYLCASSLVAGSYNEQFFGPGTRLTVL.

This chain uses TRBV11-2 with TRBJ2-7; either TRBD1 or TRBD2 may supply D (5 bases each). The CDR3 runs 15 residues. The germline V and J ends were trimmed by 5 bases and 5 bases, with 19 bases remaining between them. From germline, CDR1 is SGHAT and CDR2 FQNNGV. The CDR3 region is CASSPRVRGTDEQYF. The CDR3 DNA reads as TGTGCCAGCAGCCCCCGAGTGAGAGGGACGGACGAGCAGTACTTC.

The chain is built from TRBV5-1 and TRBJ2-1, with D tentatively TRBD1 or TRBD2 (5 bases each). The CDR3 loop spans 19 amino acids. Germline V gives CDR1 SGHRS, CDR2 YFSETQ. V lost 5 bases and J 7 bases, leaving 31 bases between the germline ends. CDR3 nucleotides: TGCGCCAGCAGGCCCGCACCTAGGGGAGTATCGGGGTATCGAAATGAGCAGTTCTTC. Protein sequence: CASRPAPRGVSGYRNEQFF.

Only a few counts were recorded for this clonotype. The CDR3 loop is CASKSDRSAYEQYF. CDR3 DNA: TGTGCCAGCAAATCGGACAGGTCCGCCTACGAGCAGTACTTC. The chain is built from TRBV2 and TRBJ2-7; 7 bases match TRBD1. CDR3 length: 14 residues. Losses at the gene ends were 7 bases for V and 2 bases for J; bases not matched to a gene: 8. Germline V lookup: CDR1 SNHLY, CDR2 FYNNEI.

The J gene is TRBJ1-2, the V gene TRBV20-1; the D is unclear. V was pared by 0 bases and J by 4 bases, with 9 bases between. From germline, CDR1 is DFQATT and CDR2 SNEGSKA (reference sequence). The CDR3 has 13 amino acids. The CDR3 reads CSARDEGSYGYTF. CDR3 nucleotides: TGCAGTGCTAGAGATGAGGGCTCCTATGGCTACACCTTC.

This chain connects TRBV10-2 to TRBJ2-7; the match to TRBD2 covers 8 bases. CDR3 size: 13 residues. Germline-derived CDR1 and CDR2 are WSHSY and SAAADI. V gave up 2 bases and J gave up 4 bases; unmatched junction bases: 1. CDR3 loop: CASSETSGYEQYF. In DNA form, the CDR3 reads TGCGCCAGCAGTGAGACTAGCGGTTACGAGCAGTACTTC.

The chain uses TRBV27 and TRBJ2-7; 9 bases fit TRBD1. Per germline, CDR1 MNHEY and CDR2 SMNVEV (reference sequence). This CDR3 has 15 amino acids. Losses at the gene ends were 4 bases for V and 6 bases for J; bases not matched to a gene: 10. The CDR3 sequence: CASSSSWDRATEQYF. CDR3 bases: TGTGCCAGCAGTTCTTCCTGGGACAGGGCGACCGAGCAGTACTTC.

This clonotype was recorded once. The chain recombines TRBV12-5 with TRBJ2-1; 8 bases align to TRBD2. CDR1 and CDR2 from the germline V gene are LGHNT and FRNRAP. The CDR3 runs 16 residues. After removal of 8 bases from V and 0 bases from J, the junction contained 9 bases not matched to a gene. CDR3 protein: CASSHQSGSSYNEQFF. The CDR3 coding sequence is TGTGCTAGTAGCCACCAAAGCGGGAGCTCCTACAATGAGCAGTTCTTC.

The V gene is TRBV5-1, the J gene TRBJ2-1; 9 bases match TRBD2. This CDR3 has 13 amino acids. Germline V CDR1 and CDR2: SGHRS, YFSETQ. CDR3 sequence reads: CAGSSGSINEQFF. In nucleotides, the CDR3 is TGCGCAGGGAGTAGCGGGAGTATCAATGAGCAGTTCTTC.

The sample holds a few counts of this clonotype. The rearrangement joins TRBV6-5 to TRBJ2-3; 10 bases fit TRBD2. CDR3 length equals 18 residues. Germline loops: CDR1 MNHEY, CDR2 SVGAGI. V shed 0 bases, J shed 4 bases, and the junction held 10 bases outside the gene matches. The chain's CDR3 is CASSYSISGRAIADTQYF. CDR3 nucleotide sequence: TGTGCCAGCAGTTACTCGATCAGCGGGAGGGCCATAGCAGATACGCAGTATTTT.